The rows below give T cell receptor beta chains drawn from one sample of a study of blood T cells in healthy people across ages. TCRdb called the 5' RACE reads again in MiXCR, with one record for every CDR3 protein. This sample yields about a million distinct CDR3 sequences, of which 35% to 40% are seen a single time; under 15% belongs to the top ten. The specimen was blood. The receptor set was obtained from a man aged 18 to 35 in good health. CDR3s include the opening cysteine and the closing phenylalanine or tryptophan. A D gene is named only where the DNA matches it firmly. Not every row has a clone size; where given, it reads once, few, many or a size class.

many TRBJ2-1 TRBD2 TRBV13 TGTGCCAGCAGCACCATTACTAGCGGGGGCCCTCCATGTGAGCAGTTCTTC CASSTITSGGPPCEQFF
few TRBJ1-6 . TRBV20-1 TGCAGTGCTAGAATAGGACAGCAGAATTCACCCCTCCACTTT CSARIGQQNSPLHF
. TRBJ1-1 . TRBV27 TGTGCCAGCAGTCGGGCCTCTGGAGGCACTGAAGCTTTCTTT CASSRASGGTEAFF
. TRBJ2-1 . TRBV5-6 TGTGCCAGCAGCTTGGTCGACAGGAATTACAATGAGCAGTTCTTC CASSLVDRNYNEQFF
few TRBJ1-6 . TRBV28 TGTGCCAGCAGTATTAATAATTCACCCCTCCACTTT CASSINNSPLHF
many TRBJ2-3 . TRBV24-1 TGTGCCACGGCACAGGGCACAGATACGCAGTATTTT CATAQGTDTQYF
. TRBJ2-5 . TRBV6-6 TGTGCCAGCAGTTACGATCCAGGAGTGCAAGAGACCCAGTACTTC CASSYDPGVQETQYF
few TRBJ2-3 . TRBV20-1 TGCAGTGCTAGAGATCATTTAGGGCAGCTCAGCACAGATACGCAGTATTTT CSARDHLGQLSTDTQYF
. TRBJ2-7 . TRBV29-1 TGTAGCGTTGAAGATACCCCAGGGAGCTCCGACGAGCAGTACTTC CSVEDTPGSSDEQYF
. TRBJ2-1 . TRBV20-1 TGCAGTGTTTCTTCGGGGCGGAGCTCCTACAATGAGCAGTTCTTC CSVSSGRSSYNEQFF
. TRBJ2-1 . TRBV7-8 TGTGCCAGCAGCGAGGAGGGACAAACTTACAATGAGCAGTTCTTC CASSEEGQTYNEQFF
. TRBJ2-7 . TRBV4-1 TGCGCCAGCAGCCCTTATCAGGGGAACTACGAGCAGTACTTC CASSPYQGNYEQYF
. TRBJ2-6 . TRBV7-6 TGTGCCAGCAGCTTTGGGCAGTCCGGGGCCAACGTCCTGACTTTC CASSFGQSGANVLTF
. TRBJ2-1 . TRBV2 TGTGCCAGCAGTGGCCGTATAGGGAATGAGCAGTTCTTC CASSGRIGNEQFF
few TRBJ1-2 . TRBV6-2/TRBV6-3 TGTGCCAGCAGTTACTCGACGGGGATCTATGGCTACACCTTC CASSYSTGIYGYTF
. TRBJ2-7 . TRBV2 TGTGCCAGCAGTGAAGCGCTTAGGTACGAGCAGTACTTC CASSEALRYEQYF
. TRBJ2-5 . TRBV12-3/TRBV12-4 TGTGCCAGCAGCCTTAAGGAAGGCAGATTGTACCAAGAGACCCAGTACTTC CASSLKEGRLYQETQYF
few TRBJ2-5 . TRBV12-3/TRBV12-4 TGTGCCAGCAGTTTTACTCGGCAGGAACAAGAGACCCAGTACTTC CASSFTRQEQETQYF
. TRBJ2-5 . TRBV5-1 TGCGCCAGCAGTACCGGACCCTCAACCCAGGAGACCCAGTACTTC CASSTGPSTQETQYF
. TRBJ2-3 TRBD2 TRBV20-1 TGCAGTGCTTTGGGACTAGCGGGGTACACAGGTACGCAGTATTTT CSALGLAGYTGTQYF
. TRBJ2-4 TRBD1 TRBV28 TGTGCCAGCGGTACGAGGTGGGGACAGGGGTCTTCCTACAATGAGCAGTACTTC CASGTRWGQGSSYNEQYF
. TRBJ2-1 . TRBV2 TGTGCCAGCAACGGGGGAACCTACAATGAGCAGTTCTTC CASNGGTYNEQFF
. TRBJ2-3 . TRBV12-3/TRBV12-4 TGTACCAGCAGCCTTGGAGGAGATACGCAGTATTTT CTSSLGGDTQYF
. TRBJ1-5 . TRBV5-1 TGCGCCAGCAGCTTGGTTCCGGGACCAAACAATCAGCCCCAGCATTTT CASSLVPGPNNQPQHF